What follows are 21 T cell receptor beta chains derived from one specimen sequenced in a study of T-cell memory formation after mild COVID-19. TCRdb reprocessed the 5' RACE reads with MiXCR, giving one entry per CDR3 protein. The sample holds about half a million distinct CDR3 sequences, roughly 20% seen once. The specimen was PBMCs or a T cell subset sorted from them (not recorded which). The receptors derive from an adult woman who had mild COVID-19 (a few samples of this study predate the infection). Cell type and time point are not known.

This clonotype turned up a few times. This rearrangement joins TRBV7-8 to TRBJ2-1, with TRBD2 identical over 12 bases. CDR3 size: 17 residues. The trim removed 5 bases at V and 2 bases at J, leaving 7 bases unmatched. The germline V gene has CDR1 SGHVS and CDR2 FQNEAQ. CDR3 bases: TGTGCCAGCAGCCCTAGACTAGCGGGAGACGCCTACAATGAGCAGTTCTTC. This sequence encodes CASSPRLAGDAYNEQFF.

This clonotype showed up just a few times. The genes are TRBV5-1 and TRBJ2-3, with 9 bases aligning to TRBD2. Germline V gene lookup returns CDR1 SGHRS and CDR2 YFSETQ. J was trimmed by 4 bases and V by 4 bases; bases with no gene match: 4. This CDR3 is built from 14 residues. The CDR3 DNA reads as TGCGCCAGCAGCGTGCCTAGCGGGGCAGATACGCAGTATTTT. Translation gives CASSVPSGADTQYF.

The V call is TRBV15, the J call TRBJ2-2, with 9 bases lining up with TRBD1. CDR1 and CDR2 from the germline V gene are LNHNV and YYDKDF (reference sequence). The CDR3 extends over 17 amino acids. J was trimmed by 3 bases and V by 5 bases; bases with no gene match: 10. The CDR3, as DNA: TGTGCCACCAGCGGACCGGGGACAGGGAGGGACACCGGGGAGCTGTTTTTT. Translating it yields CATSGPGTGRDTGELFF.

The chain recombines TRBV15 with TRBJ2-7; perhaps TRBD1 as D (6 bases). Trimming removed 2 bases at V and 1 base at J, with 9 bases between. The CDR3 length is 14 residues. Germline values: CDR1 LNHNV, CDR2 YYDKDF (reference sequence). The CDR3 coding sequence is TGTGCCACCAGCAGACTTCAGGGGTCCTACGAGCAGTACTTC. Translating it yields CATSRLQGSYEQYF. The complete variable domain, with remaining parts taken from reference TRBV15 and TRBJ2-7, reads DAMVIQNPRYQVTQFGKPVTLSCSQTLNHNVMYWYQQKSSQAPKLLFHYYDKDFNNEADTPDNFQSRRPNTSFCFLDIRSPGLGDTAMYLCATSRLQGSYEQYFGPGTRLTVT.

The table lists this clonotype with many counts. This rearrangement joins TRBV5-5 to TRBJ1-2; D might be TRBD1 (5 bases). Trimming removed 5 bases from V and 8 bases from J, with 22 bases in between. CDR1 is SGHKS and CDR2 is YYEKEE in the germline V gene (reference sequence). The CDR3 is made up of 15 amino acids. The CDR3 loop is CASRGWDGYLEGYTF. Written as DNA, the CDR3 is TGTGCCAGCAGGGGTTGGGACGGATACCTGGAGGGCTACACCTTC.

J is TRBJ1-1 and V is TRBV4-2; TRBD1 is a possible D gene (5 bases). The V end lost 3 bases, the J end lost 0 bases, and 17 bases lay between the germline ends. CDR1 is LGHNA, CDR2 YNFKEQ, per germline. The CDR3 is 17 residues long. In nucleotides, the CDR3 is TGTGCCAGCAGCCAGGAAACCGGGACGGGAATGAACACTGAAGCTTTCTTT. Translated, it gives CASSQETGTGMNTEAFF.

The sample holds a few counts of this clonotype. DNA of the CDR3: TGTGCCAGCAGTTTAGTACAGGGGGCCAAAAACATTCAGTACTTC. This codes for CASSLVQGAKNIQYF. This chain connects TRBV12-3 or TRBV12-4 to TRBJ2-4, with TRBD1 matching 7 bases. This CDR3 spans 15 amino acids. J was trimmed by 1 base and V by 1 base; bases with no gene match: 1.

The genes are TRBV29-1 and TRBJ2-7; tentative D call: TRBD1 (6 bases). CDR1 is SQVTM and CDR2 is ANQGSEA in the germline V gene. The CDR3 is 13 residues long. V was shortened by 6 bases and J by 0 bases, with 12 bases between the two germline ends. This chain's CDR3 is CSVATGNSYEQYF. Written as DNA, the CDR3 is TGCAGCGTGGCTACAGGGAACTCCTACGAGCAGTACTTC.

This clonotype was seen only a few times. V usage is TRBV9 and J usage is TRBJ2-1, with a possible D match to TRBD2 (6 bases). Germline CDR1 is SGDLS and CDR2 is YYNGEE. CDR3 length: 18 amino acids. Trimming stripped 0 bases from V and 0 bases from J, with 16 bases between. CDR3 residues: CASSVGNSGGSSYNEQFF. The CDR3 nucleotides read TGTGCCAGCAGCGTAGGGAATTCTGGGGGGAGCTCCTACAATGAGCAGTTCTTC.

This clonotype was seen a few times. V usage is TRBV6-2 or TRBV6-3 and J usage is TRBJ2-1; 8 bases map to TRBD2. Germline lookup yields CDR1 MNHEY and CDR2 SVGEGT. CDR3 length: 15 residues. V lost 2 bases, J lost 7 bases, and 7 bases stayed unmatched. DNA for the CDR3: TGTGCCAGCAGTTACCGGGGCGGGAGGTCGAATGAGCAGTTCTTC. This encodes CASSYRGGRSNEQFF.

The chain joins TRBV20-1 to TRBJ2-7; 10 bases line up with TRBD2. The germline gives CDR1 DFQATT, CDR2 SNEGSKA (reference sequence). Losses at the gene ends were 7 bases for V and 0 bases for J; bases not matched to a gene: 9. The CDR3 length is 15 residues. CDR3 in DNA: TGCAGTGTCCGCCCCGGGACTAGCGCCTCCTACGAGCAGTACTTC. Its protein product is CSVRPGTSASYEQYF.

In its sample, this clonotype was seen once. The chain employs TRBV7-6 and TRBJ2-2, with unresolved D. Germline loops: CDR1 SGHVS, CDR2 FNYEAQ. The CDR3 runs to 13 residues. V was trimmed by 4 bases and J by 6 bases, leaving 9 bases between them. CDR3 protein: CASSSQPAGELFF. The CDR3 DNA reads TGTGCCAGCAGCTCCCAGCCCGCCGGGGAGCTGTTTTTT.

This clonotype turned up a few times. This chain links TRBV12-3 or TRBV12-4 with TRBJ2-1; 7 bases match TRBD1. The CDR3 contains 13 residues. The junction had 2 bases not matched to a gene; V was cut back by 1 base and J by 8 bases. DNA of the CDR3: TGTGCCAGCAGTTTAGGACAGGGCTATGAGCAGTTCTTC. Its protein product is CASSLGQGYEQFF.

The CDR3 loop is CSARDSGIAQYF. CDR3 nucleotide sequence: TGCAGTGCTAGAGATTCCGGGATCGCCCAGTACTTC. The chain is built from TRBV20-1 and TRBJ2-5; maybe TRBD2 (5 bases). Germline CDR1 and CDR2: DFQATT and SNEGSKA (reference sequence). The V gene lost 0 bases and the J gene lost 9 bases, with 11 bases spanning the gap. CDR3 length: 12 amino acids.

This clonotype was seen more than once but under ten times. The chain is built from TRBV24-1 and TRBJ2-1; 14 bases agree with TRBD2. The V segment lost 6 bases and the J segment 6 bases; nucleotides outside the gene matches: 3. Germline V lookup: CDR1 KGHDR, CDR2 SFDVKD. The CDR3 is 15 amino acids. CDR3 sequence reads: CATSTGLAGGNEQFF. The CDR3 bases are TGTGCCACCAGTACCGGACTAGCGGGGGGCAATGAGCAGTTCTTC.

The chain is built from TRBV20-1 and TRBJ2-1, with D perhaps TRBD1 or TRBD2 (5 bases each). From germline, CDR1 is DFQATT and CDR2 SNEGSKA (reference sequence). V gave up 6 bases and J gave up 7 bases, with 19 bases separating them. This CDR3 has 14 residues. The CDR3: CSAPGGGPLNEQFF. The CDR3 nucleotides read TGCAGTGCCCCTGGTGGGGGACCTCTAAATGAGCAGTTCTTC.

This clonotype was counted between two and nine times. J is TRBJ2-2 and V is TRBV4-3, with 12 bases identical to TRBD2. The V gene end was trimmed by 1 base and the J gene end by 7 bases; junction bases not matched to a gene: 4. The CDR3 loop spans 16 amino acids. CDR1 LGHNA and CDR2 YSLEER come from the germline V gene. The CDR3 sequence is CASSQGLAGVGGELFF. CDR3 in DNA: TGCGCCAGCAGCCAAGGACTAGCGGGAGTTGGCGGGGAGCTGTTTTTT.

This clonotype came up a few times. The chain couples TRBV5-1 to TRBJ2-1; D is perhaps TRBD2 (6 bases). This CDR3 has 18 residues. The V end was cut by 1 base, the J end by 0 bases, with 17 bases between. In germline, CDR1 is SGHRS, CDR2 YFSETQ. CDR3 region: CASSLLGGALSSYNEQFF. CDR3 sequence (DNA): TGCGCCAGCAGCTTGTTGGGGGGAGCACTGAGCTCCTACAATGAGCAGTTCTTC. The variable domain in full, completed from reference TRBV5-1 and TRBJ2-1, reads KAGVTQTPRYLIKTRGQQVTLSCSPISGHRSVSWYQQTPGQGLQFLFEYFSETQRNKGNFPGRFSGRQFSNSRSEMNVSTLELGDSALYLCASSLLGGALSSYNEQFFGPGTRLTVL.

V and J are TRBV3-1 and TRBJ1-1; TRBD1 matches 9 bases. This CDR3 has 14 amino acids. After removal of 1 base from V and 7 bases from J, the junction contained 4 bases not matched to a gene. Germline CDR1 and CDR2: LGHDT and YNNKEL (reference sequence). The CDR3 DNA is TGTGCCAGCAGCCAAGGACAGGGGGGCGTTGAAGCTTTCTTT. This codes for CASSQGQGGVEAFF.

This chain uses TRBV12-3 or TRBV12-4 with TRBJ1-1; a possible D gene is TRBD1 (6 bases). Trimming removed 6 bases at V and 1 base at J, with 9 bases between. The CDR3 covers 13 residues. The CDR3 DNA follows: TGTGCCAGCAGGATGACAGGGAACACTGAAGCTTTCTTT. It codes for CASRMTGNTEAFF.

The J gene is TRBJ1-1, the V gene TRBV6-6; D gene unclear. From germline, CDR1 is MNHNY and CDR2 SVGAGI (reference sequence). The CDR3 totals 11 residues. Trimming cost V 6 bases and J 8 bases, with 10 bases left between them. The CDR3 reads CASSHWEEAFF. For the CDR3, the DNA is TGTGCCAGCAGCCATTGGGAGGAAGCTTTCTTT.